Listed here are 30 T cell receptor beta chains from one sample, sequenced in a study of beta chain features in type 1 diabetes. As every portion of the isolated RNA was reverse transcribed, the sequencing read expressed TCRB transcripts. Clones were read by immunoSEQ multiplex PCR, and TCRdb kept only the in-frame ones, dropping some. Of 970,000 or so clones listed, roughly 15% are singletons. The material sequenced was naive CD4+ T cells from blood. These receptors were taken from a woman younger than 35 in good health.

This clone was counted only a few times. This chain uses TRBV29-1 with TRBJ1-1; D gene uncertain. Trimming removed 1 base from V and 1 base from J, with 7 bases in between. The CDR3 has 13 amino acids. Per the germline V gene, CDR1 is SQVTM and CDR2 is ANQGSEA. The DNA for the CDR3 is TGCAGCGTTGAAGGCTGGGGGAACACTGAAGCTTTCTTT. Protein sequence: CSVEGWGNTEAFF.

This clone was seen a handful of times. This chain uses TRBV7-9 with TRBJ2-7; tentatively, D is TRBD1 (6 bases). Between the trimmed V and J ends, which lost 3 bases and 3 bases, there was a span of 12 bases. This CDR3 comprises 14 residues. Germline CDR1 is SEHNR and CDR2 is FQNEAQ (reference sequence). The CDR3 loop is CASSFIPGDYEQYF. The CDR3 DNA sequence: TGTGCCAGCAGCTTTATTCCAGGGGACTACGAGCAGTACTTC. Based on the CDR3 plus reference TRBV7-9 and TRBJ2-7, the full variable domain is DTGVSQNPRHKITKRGQNVTFRCDPISEHNRLYWYRQTLGQGPEFLTYFQNEAQLEKSRLLSDRFSAERPKGSFSTLEIQRTEQGDSAMYLCASSFIPGDYEQYFGPGTRLTVT.

The chain uses TRBV6-4 and TRBJ2-3; no clear D. CDR1 MRHNA and CDR2 SNTAGT come from the germline V gene. The CDR3 runs 14 residues. V gave up 2 bases and J gave up 0 bases, with 6 bases separating them. CDR3 protein: CASSDRGSTDTQYF. CDR3 DNA sequence: TGTGCCAGCAGTGACCGAGGAAGCACAGATACGCAGTATTTT.

The chain combines TRBV4-3 with TRBJ2-1; 7 bases agree with TRBD2. The CDR3 has 18 residues. Germline loops: CDR1 LGHNA, CDR2 YSLEER. J gave up 4 bases and V 3 bases, and 15 bases lay outside the gene matches. CDR3 loop: CASSQLPGLPLDYNEQFF. The CDR3 bases are TGCGCCAGCAGCCAGCTCCCGGGACTACCTTTAGATTACAATGAGCAGTTCTTC.

This clone was detected a few times. The gene calls are TRBV7-2 and TRBJ2-1; D remains ambiguous. CDR1 SGHTA and CDR2 FQGNSA come from the germline V gene. V was shortened by 3 bases and J by 4 bases, with 10 bases between the two germline ends. The CDR3 has 14 residues. CDR3 region: CASSFDGRYNEQFF. CDR3 coding DNA: TGTGCCAGCAGCTTTGACGGGCGTTACAATGAGCAGTTCTTC.

The chain has TRBV7-2 and TRBJ2-6; D gene unclear. Trimming shortened V by 5 bases and J by 1 base, and 9 bases separated the two germline ends. This CDR3 region has 15 residues. Germline V lookup: CDR1 SGHTA, CDR2 FQGNSA. CDR3 sequence reads: CASSRQLSGANVLTF. For the CDR3, the DNA is TGTGCCAGCAGCCGTCAGTTATCTGGGGCCAACGTCCTGACTTTC.

As concerns this clone: This sample includes further DNA sequences coding for the same CDR3. The chain joins TRBV20-1 to TRBJ2-7, with D hard to call. This CDR3 has 11 residues. Germline values: CDR1 DFQATT, CDR2 SNEGSKA (reference sequence). V lost 5 bases, J lost 4 bases, and 9 bases lay in between. DNA of the CDR3: TGCAGTGCTGAGGACCGGTACGAGCAGTACTTC. It encodes CSAEDRYEQYF.

With regard to this clone: Other DNA sequences in this specimen translate into the identical CDR3. The chain joins TRBV18 to TRBJ2-5; perhaps TRBD1 as D (6 bases). Germline-derived CDR1 and CDR2 are KGHSH and LQKENI. This CDR3 is 14 amino acids long. The ends were cut back, 2 bases at V and 1 base at J, with 8 bases in the middle. The CDR3 protein is CASSPGTPQETQYF. The CDR3 region has the DNA TGTGCCAGCTCACCAGGGACACCCCAAGAGACCCAGTACTTC.

In its sample, this clone was seen a few times. The chain is built from TRBV28 and TRBJ2-2; the D gene is possibly TRBD2 (6 bases). V lost 4 bases to trimming and J lost 4 bases, with 13 bases between them. The CDR3 is 15 residues long. The germline V gene has CDR1 MDHEN and CDR2 SYDVKM. The CDR3 nucleotides read TGTGCCAGCAGTTCCCTGAGGGAGGCCACCGGGGAGCTGTTTTTT. Its protein is CASSSLREATGELFF. The full variable domain, completed using reference TRBV28 and TRBJ2-2, is DVKVTQSSRYLVKRTGEKVFLECVQDMDHENMFWYRQDPGLGLRLIYFSYDVKMKEKGDIPEGYSVSREKKERFSLILESASTNQTSMYLCASSSLREATGELFFGEGSRLTVL.

In its sample, this clone was seen a few times. The chain recombines TRBV7-2 with TRBJ2-5; D is ambiguous. This CDR3 has 13 residues. Per germline, CDR1 SGHTA and CDR2 FQGNSA. V lost 5 bases to trimming and J lost 5 bases, with 12 bases between them. The CDR3 region is CASSPQNSETQYF. CDR3 coding DNA: TGTGCCAGCAGCCCCCAGAACTCGGAGACCCAGTACTTC.

This CDR3 is CASSEQAGVSDTQYF. The CDR3 DNA is TGTGCCAGCAGTGAACAAGCGGGAGTATCAGATACGCAGTATTTT. The chain has TRBV2 and TRBJ2-3; TRBD2 aligns across 8 bases. CDR1 and CDR2 (germline): SNHLY, FYNNEI. Trimming at V came to 2 bases and at J to 4 bases, leaving 5 bases not matched to a gene. The CDR3 sequence is 15 residues long.

The V call is TRBV14, the J call TRBJ2-5; tentatively, D is TRBD1 (6 bases). This CDR3 has 13 residues. V was trimmed by 5 bases and J by 5 bases, leaving 12 bases between them. In germline, CDR1 is SGHDN, CDR2 FVKESK. CDR3 nucleotide sequence: TGTGCCAGCAGCTCACAGGGTGCGGAGACCCAGTACTTC. This gives the protein CASSSQGAETQYF.

The sample holds a few counts of this clone. The J gene is TRBJ2-1, the V gene TRBV19; D is ambiguous. V shed 7 bases and J shed 5 bases, with 18 bases lying between them. The CDR3 spans 15 residues. Looked up from germline, CDR1 is LNHDA and CDR2 is SQIVND (reference sequence). CDR3 nucleotides: TGTGCCAGTACTCGGGCCCCCCTATCGAACAATGAGCAGTTCTTC. Translated: CASTRAPLSNNEQFF. The variable domain in full, completed from reference TRBV19 and TRBJ2-1, reads DGGITQSPKYLFRKEGQNVTLSCEQNLNHDAMYWYRQDPGQGLRLIYYSQIVNDFQKGDIAEGYSVSREKKESFPLTVTSAQKNPTAFYLCASTRAPLSNNEQFFGPGTRLTVL.

The rearrangement joins TRBV7-3 to TRBJ2-5; D might be TRBD1 (6 bases). The CDR3 is made up of 15 amino acids. The ends were cut back, 4 bases at V and 7 bases at J, with 19 bases in the middle. Germline V gene lookup returns CDR1 SGHTA and CDR2 FQGTGA. CDR3 in amino acids: CASSSNNRVLGTQYF. CDR3 in DNA: TGTGCCAGCAGCTCCAATAACAGGGTGTTGGGGACCCAGTACTTC.

The chain links TRBV6-6 to TRBJ2-5, with 9 bases aligning to TRBD2. CDR3 length: 15 amino acids. CDR1 is MNHNY and CDR2 is SVGAGI in the germline V gene (reference sequence). Trimming removed 6 bases from V and 5 bases from J; junction bases left unmatched: 10. The CDR3 nucleotides are TGTGCCAGCAGAAAGCCGGGACTAGCTAGGGAGACCCAGTACTTC. Its translation is CASRKPGLARETQYF.

This clone occurred a few times. J is TRBJ2-5 and V is TRBV15; 9 bases align to TRBD2. Trimming cost V 3 bases and J 5 bases; bases outside gene matches: 7. The CDR3 extends over 15 amino acids. CDR1 and CDR2 from the germline V gene are LNHNV and YYDKDF (reference sequence). This chain's CDR3 is CATSSPSGAGETQYF. In DNA, the CDR3 is TGTGCCACCAGCAGTCCTAGCGGGGCGGGGGAGACCCAGTACTTC.

The chain carries TRBV4-3 and TRBJ2-5; D is uncertain. The length of the CDR3 is 16 residues. Germline V lookup: CDR1 LGHNA, CDR2 YSLEER. V lost 0 bases, J lost 5 bases, and 16 bases lay in between. DNA for the CDR3: TGCGCCAGCAGCCAAGATAGGGCCAACGTCCGGGAGACCCAGTACTTC. Protein product: CASSQDRANVRETQYF.

The table lists this clone with a few counts. J is TRBJ2-7 and V is TRBV9; D is possibly TRBD2 (6 bases). Germline-derived CDR1 and CDR2 are SGDLS and YYNGEE. V was trimmed by 0 bases and J by 0 bases, leaving 10 bases between them. This CDR3 contains 15 residues. The CDR3 region is CASSVGGRDSYEQYF. Written as DNA, the CDR3 is TGTGCCAGCAGCGTAGGCGGGCGGGACTCCTACGAGCAGTACTTC.

This clone was detected only a few times. V and J are TRBV7-9 and TRBJ2-3; unclear D gene. There are 12 residues in the CDR3. The germline V and J ends were trimmed by 7 bases and 6 bases, with 11 bases remaining between them. Germline lookup yields CDR1 SEHNR and CDR2 FQNEAQ (reference sequence). The CDR3 reads CASTRISDTQYF. CDR3 coding DNA: TGTGCCAGCACCCGGATAAGCGATACGCAGTATTTT.

This clone was observed a few times. J is TRBJ2-7 and V is TRBV10-3, with TRBD2 as a possible D gene (6 bases). V lost 5 bases and J lost 0, with 14 bases in between. This CDR3 is built from 15 residues. The germline V gene encodes CDR1 ENHRY and CDR2 SYGVKD. CDR3 DNA sequence: TGTGCCATCAGTCCCGGGACTCAGAGCTCCTACGAGCAGTACTTC. Translated, it gives CAISPGTQSSYEQYF.

The chain joins TRBV7-6 to TRBJ2-5, with TRBD2 identical over 10 bases. V lost 5 bases and J lost 2; bases outside the gene matches: 8. CDR1 is SGHVS and CDR2 is FNYEAQ in the germline V gene. CDR3 length: 16 residues. The CDR3 DNA is TGTGCCAGCAGCCCGTCGGCTAGCGGGAGTCAAGAGACCCAGTACTTC. Protein product: CASSPSASGSQETQYF.

This clone was counted ten times or more. The chain employs TRBV23-1 and TRBJ2-4, with 7 bases matching TRBD1. TRBV23-1 is sorted into the ORF group, with uncertain function. Germline trimming cut 9 bases from V and 15 bases from J; bases unmatched to any gene: 20. The CDR3 length is 14 residues. CDR3 region: CARGGRQGGSPRYF. The CDR3 DNA is TGCGCCAGAGGGGGAAGACAGGGTGGTTCTCCCAGGTACTTC.

This clone was seen a few times. V and J are TRBV28 and TRBJ2-1, with 9 bases fitting TRBD1. Germline V gives CDR1 MDHEN, CDR2 SYDVKM. The V and J ends lost 6 bases and 9 bases, in that order; junction bases with no gene match: 9. The CDR3 extends over 14 amino acids. The CDR3 spells CASSLGQGTFEQFF. The CDR3 bases are TGTGCCAGCAGCCTGGGACAGGGTACCTTTGAGCAGTTCTTC. The complete variable domain, with remaining parts taken from reference TRBV28 and TRBJ2-1, reads DVKVTQSSRYLVKRTGEKVFLECVQDMDHENMFWYRQDPGLGLRLIYFSYDVKMKEKGDIPEGYSVSREKKERFSLILESASTNQTSMYLCASSLGQGTFEQFFGPGTRLTVL.

This rearrangement joins TRBV11-2 to TRBJ2-5; 8 positions match TRBD1. CDR3 size: 16 residues. Germline-derived CDR1 and CDR2 are SGHAT and FQNNGV. Trimming at V came to 7 bases and at J to 1 base, leaving 11 bases not matched to a gene. The CDR3 nucleotides read TGTGCCAGCACTAGAACCGGACAGGGAGGCCAAGAGACCCAGTACTTC. Residues: CASTRTGQGGQETQYF. Supplemented by reference TRBV11-2 and TRBJ2-5, the full variable domain reads EAGVAQSPRYKIIEKRQSVAFWCNPISGHATLYWYQQILGQGPKLLIQFQNNGVVDDSQLPKDRFSAERLKGVDSTLKIQPAKLEDSAVYLCASTRTGQGGQETQYFGPGTRLLVL.

The CDR3, as DNA: TGTGCCAGCATCGGACAGGATAATCAGCCCCAGCATTTT. Translating it yields CASIGQDNQPQHF. The V and J genes are TRBV28 and TRBJ1-5, with 7 bases lining up with TRBD1. Per germline, CDR1 MDHEN and CDR2 SYDVKM. The CDR3 loop spans 13 amino acids. V trimming: 7 bases; J trimming: 4 bases; junction bases outside the gene matches: 4.

This chain connects TRBV7-2 to TRBJ2-3; D remains unclear. Germline V gene data show CDR1 as SGHTA and CDR2 as FQGNSA. Deletions cut 2 bases from V and 0 bases from J, with 12 bases between. CDR3 length: 16 residues. CDR3 sequence: CASSLSPQTSTDTQYF. The CDR3 DNA reads as TGTGCCAGCAGCTTATCGCCACAGACTAGCACAGATACGCAGTATTTT.

The chain links TRBV7-9 to TRBJ2-3; 7 nucleotides match TRBD2. With 1 base clipped from V and 3 bases from J, the junction kept 4 bases outside the gene matches. CDR3 length equals 15 residues. CDR1 SEHNR and CDR2 FQNEAQ come from the germline V gene (reference sequence). This chain's CDR3 is CASSLVAGVTDTQYF. The DNA of the CDR3 is TGTGCCAGCAGCTTAGTGGCGGGAGTAACAGATACGCAGTATTTT.

The chain is built from TRBV29-1 and TRBJ2-6; perhaps TRBD1 as D (6 bases). Trimming cost V 6 bases and J 1 base, with 10 bases left between them. Germline values: CDR1 SQVTM, CDR2 ANQGSEA. This CDR3 spans 14 amino acids. The CDR3 DNA follows: TGCAGCGTCCTAGACAGGTCTGGGGCCAACGTCCTGACTTTC. It encodes CSVLDRSGANVLTF.

This clone has only a few counts. V and J are TRBV28 and TRBJ1-5; D gene uncertain. CDR3 length: 10 residues. Per germline, CDR1 MDHEN and CDR2 SYDVKM. V lost 4 bases to trimming and J lost 7 bases, with 2 bases between them. CDR3 region: CASSSQPQHF. The CDR3 DNA follows: TGTGCCAGCAGTTCCCAGCCCCAGCATTTT.

The rearrangement joins TRBV18 to TRBJ1-2; maybe TRBD1 (5 bases). Between the trimmed V and J ends, which lost 3 bases and 1 base, there was a span of 15 bases. The CDR3 has 16 residues. The germline V gene has CDR1 KGHSH and CDR2 LQKENI. As DNA, the CDR3 is TGTGCCAGCTCACCGAGTTGGACAAGAAGTAACTATGGCTACACCTTC. Its translation is CASSPSWTRSNYGYTF.